This T cell receptor (beta chain) was sequenced in a study of control samples from healthy donors and cancer patients. The CDR3 totals 15 residues. V was trimmed by 3 bases and J by 3 bases, leaving 12 bases between them. CDR1 SGHKS and CDR2 YYEKEE come from the germline V gene (reference sequence). TCRdb keeps only in-frame clones here, not all; method: immunoSEQ multiplex PCR. The repertoire holds about 130,000 clones, with 80% to 95% as singletons. This chain uses TRBV5-5 with TRBJ1-4, with TRBD1 as a possible D gene (6 bases). Sequenced input: blood. The clonotype was recovered from a middle-aged man in good health. This CDR3 reads CASSSPRGANEKLFF. For the CDR3, the DNA is TGTGCCAGCAGCTCCCCCAGGGGAGCTAATGAAAAACTGTTTTTT.